This T cell receptor (beta chain) was retrieved from a study of T cell responses to AZD1222 COVID-19 vaccine. General study findings and limits: Researchers took repertoire samples only after the peak T cell response had come. The study found vaccine-associated CD4 TCRs spanning spike, dominant at 160-218 and 743-854. After two AZD1222 doses, spike-specific TCR breadth and depth rose versus day 0.

Generated by immunoSEQ multiplex PCR, the TCRdb table keeps only in-frame clones and is missing some. The data contain tens of thousands of clones, about nine tenths of them singletons. Trimming took 4 bases from V and 3 from J, leaving 16 bases between them. The CDR3 is 15 amino acids. Germline CDR1 is SGHNT and CDR2 is YYREEE (reference sequence). The sample holds one count of this clone. Its antigen is as yet unknown. Sample: peripheral blood, taken on day 0 of AZD1222 vaccination. The chain employs TRBV5-4 and TRBJ2-5; D remains unclear. The sequence was obtained from an adult in good health. The chain's CDR3 is CASSLCITVKETQYF. In DNA, the CDR3 is TGTGCCAGCAGCCTCTGTATCACTGTTAAAGAGACCCAGTACTTC.